The next 6 T cell receptor beta chains were all read from a single sample in a study of neurological immune-mediated disorders. TCRdb re-called the 5' RACE reads with MiXCR, one entry per CDR3 protein. The repertoire consists of 31,000 or so distinct CDR3 sequences, with approximately 1.6% occurring once and the leading ten covering about a tenth. The sequenced material came from PBMCs. The receptors were gathered from a woman in her thirties with multiple sclerosis.

This clonotype was recorded at least ten times. The chain joins TRBV29-1 to TRBJ1-1; the D gene is possibly TRBD1 (6 bases). Germline V lookup: CDR1 SQVTM, CDR2 ANQGSEA. The CDR3 covers 13 residues. The V and J ends lost 6 bases and 2 bases respectively, with 13 bases between them. CDR3 nucleotides: TGCAGCGTGGACCCGGGACAAAACACTGAAGCTTTCTTT. Residues: CSVDPGQNTEAFF. Together with reference TRBV29-1 and TRBJ1-1, the CDR3 gives the full variable domain: SAVISQKPSRDICQRGTSLTIQCQVDSQVTMMFWYRQQPGQSLTLIATANQGSEATYESGFVIDKFPISRPNLTFSTLTVSNMSPEDSSIYLCSVDPGQNTEAFFGQGTRLTVV.

This clonotype showed up many times. The CDR3 sequence: CAISESSGGQETQYF. The CDR3 DNA reads TGTGCCATCAGTGAGAGTAGCGGGGGGCAAGAGACCCAGTACTTC. The V call is TRBV10-3, the J call TRBJ2-5; TRBD2 agrees at 10 bases. CDR1 ENHRY and CDR2 SYGVKD come from the germline V gene. V gave up 2 bases and J gave up 2 bases; unmatched junction bases: 2. CDR3 length equals 15 residues.

This clonotype appeared many times. The chain couples TRBV20-1 to TRBJ2-7; 13 bases agree with TRBD2. Germline V lookup: CDR1 DFQATT, CDR2 SNEGSKA (reference sequence). The CDR3 consists of 15 residues. The V and J ends lost 5 bases and 2 bases, in that order; junction bases with no gene match: 6. CDR3 region: CSAVGLAGAPYEQYF. CDR3 sequence (DNA): TGCAGTGCTGTTGGACTAGCGGGGGCCCCCTACGAGCAGTACTTC.

This clonotype was seen at least ten times. Without the conserved terminal phenylalanine or tryptophan, this CDR3 likely stems from a read error. The chain uses TRBV15 and TRBJ1-2; possibly TRBD1 for D (5 bases). The V and J ends lost 4 bases and 7 bases respectively, with 10 bases between them. The V gene's germline CDR1 is LNHNV and CDR2 YYDKDF (reference sequence). This CDR3 comprises 12 residues. The CDR3 sequence: CATSTGGIGYTC. The DNA of the CDR3 is TGTGCCACCAGCACTGGGGGGATTGGCTACACCTGC.

Many counts were recorded for this clonotype. The chain joins TRBV5-1 to TRBJ2-2; TRBD1 is a possible D gene (6 bases). The CDR3 has 14 residues. Germline CDR1 reads SGHRS; CDR2 reads YFSETQ. V shed 0 bases and J shed 6 bases, with 9 bases lying between them. The CDR3 DNA reads TGCGCCAGCAGCTTGGCAGGGGCCGCCGGGGAGCTGTTTTTT. Translating gives CASSLAGAAGELFF.

This clonotype has at least ten counts. The rearrangement links TRBV7-2 to TRBJ2-3; 14 bases align to TRBD2. CDR3 length: 16 residues. Germline lookup yields CDR1 SGHTA and CDR2 FQGNSA. The trim removed 4 bases at V and 4 bases at J, leaving 4 bases unmatched. In nucleotides, the CDR3 is TGTGCCAGCAGCTGGACTAGCGGGGGGCTCCCAGATACGCAGTATTTT. Translating gives CASSWTSGGLPDTQYF.